Described below is a single TCR beta chain sequence and its context. Its cognate antigen is unknown. An end of the junction does not agree with germline; a read error may underlie this. Other DNA variants within this sample encode the same CDR3. The PCR employed 60 Vbeta primers together with 13 Jbeta primers. Assay: immunoSEQ multiplex PCR; the TCRdb copy retains only in-frame clones and omits some. Found here are under 150,000 clones, under 90% of them singletons; the top ten hold approximately 2.3%. These data are taken from a study of cytomegalovirus exposure and HLA in healthy donors. Study-wide results and caveats: Common viral pathogens seemed, in a later analysis, to connect with several of the most significant clusters.

Germline V gene lookup returns CDR1 MNHEY and CDR2 SMNVEV (reference sequence). The CDR3 runs 15 residues. Sequences were obtained from PBMCs. This TCR was sampled from a male donor in good health and CMV-seronegative. The chain employs TRBV27 and TRBJ2-1, with D maybe TRBD2 (6 bases). The CDR3 nucleotides read TGTGCCAGCAGTTTATCGAGACTAGTCGGTGCTGAGCAATTCTTC. Its translation is CASSLSRLVGAEQFF.